Each of the 3 T cell receptor beta chains below was sequenced from the same sample in a study of blood T cell repertoires in COVID-19. Profiled with immunoSEQ multiplex PCR; TCRdb holds only in-frame clones, not every one. The sample lists fewer than 250,000 clones, about 91% occurring once. Sequenced sample: peripheral blood. These receptors all stem from a woman between 40 and 55 years old with acute or convalescent COVID-19.

The genes are TRBV29-1 and TRBJ1-1; D remains unclear. Trimming removed 2 bases from V and 0 bases from J, with 7 bases in between. This CDR3 is 13 amino acids long. The germline V gene encodes CDR1 SQVTM and CDR2 ANQGSEA. CDR3 in DNA: TGCAGCGTTGAAACACGGGTGAACACTGAAGCTTTCTTT. Amino acids: CSVETRVNTEAFF. The full variable domain, rest sourced from reference TRBV29-1 and TRBJ1-1, is SAVISQKPSRDICQRGTSLTIQCQVDSQVTMMFWYRQQPGQSLTLIATANQGSEATYESGFVIDKFPISRPNLTFSTLTVSNMSPEDSSIYLCSVETRVNTEAFFGQGTRLTVV.

The chain recombines TRBV2 with TRBJ1-2; the D gene is possibly TRBD1 (6 bases). This CDR3 spans 13 amino acids. The V end lost 4 bases, the J end lost 5 bases, and 11 bases lay between the germline ends. Germline assignment: CDR1 SNHLY and CDR2 FYNNEI. CDR3 sequence (DNA): TGTGCCAGCAGTGTCACCAGGGGTTATGGCTACACCTTC. It encodes CASSVTRGYGYTF.

This chain uses TRBV6-5 with TRBJ1-1, with unresolved D. Per the germline V gene, CDR1 is MNHEY and CDR2 is SVGAGI. The CDR3 has 13 amino acids. V lost 7 bases and J lost 3, with 12 bases in between. The CDR3 DNA sequence: TGTGCCAGCAAGGTGGGGAGGGACACTGAAGCTTTCTTT. Its translation: CASKVGRDTEAFF.